This TCR beta chain was documented in a study of shared clonotypes between healthy human individuals. Turning to the study itself: Used for every donor were three CD4 naive, three CD4 memory, two CD8 naive and one CD8 memory plate. General study findings and limits: Apart from blood, nothing was sampled; tissue repertoires likely differ. Depth of sequencing was expected to influence donor clonotype sharing.

Only in-frame clones appear in the TCRdb table, and some are missing; sequencing was by immunoSEQ multiplex PCR. Of about 2.2 million clones listed, 80% to 95% are singletons. CDR1 and CDR2 from the germline V gene are MNHEY and SMNVEV (reference sequence). CDR3 size: 16 residues. V lost 0 bases to trimming and J lost 5 bases; unmatched junction nucleotides: 7. In the naive CD8 group, cells lacked CD45RO and were positively selected for CCR7, so terminally differentiated effector memory CD45RA+ cells were left out. The study drew all its donors from Caucasian adults living in Nashville, Tennessee. The count of this clone is one. Its target is unknown.

The TCR was taken from a man in his late teens or twenties in good health. Some clones in this sample may be carry-over from other donors' samples. The specimen was naive CD8+ T cells from PBMCs. The gene calls are TRBV27 and TRBJ2-5; 9 bases are shared with TRBD1. The CDR3 DNA is TGTGCCAGCAGTTTATCGTTTGGGACAGGGAGGGAGACCCAGTACTTC. This encodes CASSLSFGTGRETQYF.